This entry lists 8 T cell receptor beta chains sequenced from one sample in a study of lymphopenia after photon versus proton radiotherapy. This table comes from immunoSEQ multiplex PCR, and its TCRdb copy is limited to in-frame clones, with some not included. Of around 62,000 clones in the sample, about four fifths were seen once. The sample was peripheral blood, taken from a patient treated with proton-based radiotherapy. These receptors all stem from a man in his 60s with pancreatic cancer.

This clone was counted a few times. The V call is TRBV7-8, the J call TRBJ2-6; 7 nucleotides line up with TRBD1. CDR1 is SGHVS, CDR2 FQNEAQ, per germline. With V trimmed by 0 bases and J by 2 bases, 13 bases remained unmatched. The CDR3 has 20 residues. Here the CDR3 DNA reads TGTGCCAGCAGCTTAGCGCCTTCAACAGGGGTGGTAACTGGGGCCAACGTCCTGACTTTC. Amino acids: CASSLAPSTGVVTGANVLTF.

Written as DNA, the CDR3 is TGTGCCAGCAGCGTAGGGGGGACCCAAGAGACCCAGTACTTC. Encoded protein: CASSVGGTQETQYF. This chain joins TRBV9 and TRBJ2-5, with D perhaps being TRBD1 or TRBD2 (5 bases each). V lost 0 bases, J lost 1 base, and 7 bases lay in between. Germline V CDR1 and CDR2: SGDLS, YYNGEE. This CDR3 comprises 14 residues.

The chain employs TRBV5-1 and TRBJ2-3; 9 bases match TRBD2. The CDR3 has 16 residues. Germline-derived CDR1 and CDR2 are SGHRS and YFSETQ. The V gene end was trimmed by 0 bases and the J gene end by 1 base; junction bases not matched to a gene: 3. The CDR3 nucleotides are TGCGCCAGCAGCTTGGGTAGCGGGAGCGGCACAGATACGCAGTATTTT. It codes for CASSLGSGSGTDTQYF. The full variable domain, completed using reference TRBV5-1 and TRBJ2-3, is KAGVTQTPRYLIKTRGQQVTLSCSPISGHRSVSWYQQTPGQGLQFLFEYFSETQRNKGNFPGRFSGRQFSNSRSEMNVSTLELGDSALYLCASSLGSGSGTDTQYFGPGTRLTVL.

V and J are TRBV6-5 and TRBJ2-5; 9 positions agree with TRBD1. The CDR3 runs to 15 residues. Trimming cost V 4 bases and J 5 bases; bases outside gene matches: 8. In germline, CDR1 is MNHEY, CDR2 SVGAGI. Here the CDR3 DNA reads TGTGCCAGCAGTTCCTACGGGACAGGGTCCGAGACCCAGTACTTC. Translated, it gives CASSSYGTGSETQYF.

The rearrangement joins TRBV27 to TRBJ2-2; D is possibly TRBD2 (5 bases). CDR1 and CDR2 (germline): MNHEY, SMNVEV (reference sequence). Deletions cut 0 bases from V and 4 bases from J, with 9 bases between. This CDR3 spans 15 amino acids. The DNA of the CDR3 is TGTGCCAGCAGTTTATCTCCGGGGAGCACCGGGGAGCTGTTTTTT. It codes for CASSLSPGSTGELFF.

The CDR3 region has the DNA TGTGCCAGCAGCCACGGCCGACTTGGGGGGGAAGAGACCCAGTACTTC. This encodes CASSHGRLGGEETQYF. This rearrangement joins TRBV4-2 to TRBJ2-5; 7 nucleotides agree with TRBD2. Germline V gene lookup returns CDR1 LGHNA and CDR2 YNFKEQ. The CDR3 covers 16 residues. V shed 3 bases, J shed 3 bases, and the junction held 10 bases outside the gene matches.

V is TRBV6-4 and J is TRBJ2-7; 9 nucleotides line up with TRBD2. Germline loops: CDR1 MRHNA, CDR2 SNTAGT. The CDR3 is 19 amino acids. V lost 6 bases and J lost 0; bases outside the gene matches: 18. CDR3 in amino acids: CASRNPPGASGDISYEQYF. CDR3 sequence (DNA): TGTGCCAGCAGGAACCCCCCTGGGGCTAGCGGGGATATCTCCTACGAGCAGTACTTC.

The V call is TRBV2, the J call TRBJ2-3; D gene unclear. Trimming removed 7 bases from V and 4 bases from J, with 18 bases in between. CDR3 size: 15 residues. CDR1 is SNHLY, CDR2 FYNNEI, per germline. CDR3 nucleotide sequence: TGTGCCAGCACCAAAGAAGGTTTAGGACCAGATACGCAGTATTTT. As protein: CASTKEGLGPDTQYF. The full variable domain, rest sourced from reference TRBV2 and TRBJ2-3, is EPEVTQTPSHQVTQMGQEVILRCVPISNHLYFYWYRQILGQKVEFLVSFYNNEISEKSEIFDDQFSVERPDGSNFTLKIRSTKLEDSAMYFCASTKEGLGPDTQYFGPGTRLTVL.